This is a list of T cell receptor beta chains from one sample in a study of shared clonotypes between healthy human individuals. Profiled with immunoSEQ multiplex PCR; TCRdb holds only in-frame clones, not every one. Of some 550,000 clones listed, approximately 97% are singletons. Material: naive CD4+ T cells sorted from blood. These receptors originate from a woman aged 30 to 39 in good health. Both conserved end residues are part of each CDR3. Each record gives: clone size, J gene, D gene, V gene, CDR3 protein, CDR3 DNA. A D gene is named only where the DNA matches it firmly. Clone size is shown for a subset of rows, as once, few, many or a class of expanded clone.

clone_size: .
j_call: TRBJ2-1
d_call: .
v_call: TRBV19
cdr3_aa: CASSKGRGEGEQFF
cdr3_nt: TGTGCCAGTAGTAAGGGGCGGGGCGAGGGTGAGCAGTTCTTC

clone_size: once
j_call: TRBJ2-1
d_call: .
v_call: TRBV11-3
cdr3_aa: CASSLGRDNEQFF
cdr3_nt: TGTGCCAGCAGCTTAGGACGCGACAATGAGCAGTTCTTC

clone_size: .
j_call: TRBJ2-7
d_call: TRBD1
v_call: TRBV19
cdr3_aa: CASSIARTGGEQYF
cdr3_nt: TGTGCCAGTAGTATAGCCCGGACAGGGGGCGAGCAGTACTTC

clone_size: .
j_call: TRBJ1-1
d_call: .
v_call: TRBV7-9
cdr3_aa: CASSPPGVGTEAFF
cdr3_nt: TGTGCCAGCAGTCCCCCTGGGGTTGGGACTGAAGCTTTCTTT

clone_size: .
j_call: TRBJ1-2
d_call: TRBD1
v_call: TRBV5-1
cdr3_aa: CASSLSGTGNGYTF
cdr3_nt: TGCGCCAGCAGCTTGTCCGGGACAGGGAATGGCTACACCTTC

clone_size: .
j_call: TRBJ2-1
d_call: TRBD2
v_call: TRBV6-1
cdr3_aa: CASSVERERDNEQFF
cdr3_nt: TGTGCCAGCAGTGTTGAGCGGGAGAGGGACAATGAGCAGTTCTTC

clone_size: .
j_call: TRBJ2-7
d_call: .
v_call: TRBV28
cdr3_aa: CASNQGGQGYEQYF
cdr3_nt: TGTGCCAGCAACCAAGGAGGGCAGGGCTACGAGCAGTACTTC

clone_size: .
j_call: TRBJ2-7
d_call: TRBD2
v_call: TRBV27
cdr3_aa: CASSFLAGGYEQYF
cdr3_nt: TGTGCCAGCAGTTTTCTAGCGGGAGGCTACGAGCAGTACTTC

clone_size: .
j_call: TRBJ1-6
d_call: .
v_call: TRBV6-4
cdr3_aa: CASIGEDSPLHF
cdr3_nt: TGTGCCAGCATAGGGGAGGATTCACCCCTCCACTTT

clone_size: .
j_call: TRBJ2-7
d_call: .
v_call: TRBV5-4
cdr3_aa: CASSFGTQTYEQYF
cdr3_nt: TGTGCCAGCAGCTTCGGGACACAAACCTACGAGCAGTACTTC

clone_size: .
j_call: TRBJ2-5
d_call: .
v_call: TRBV15
cdr3_aa: CATSRDSGEMQETQYF
cdr3_nt: TGTGCCACCAGCAGAGATTCAGGGGAAATGCAAGAGACCCAGTACTTC

clone_size: .
j_call: TRBJ2-7
d_call: TRBD2
v_call: TRBV10-3
cdr3_aa: CAISERGGIDEQYF
cdr3_nt: TGTGCCATCAGTGAGCGGGGAGGGATCGACGAGCAGTACTTC

clone_size: once
j_call: TRBJ2-3
d_call: TRBD2
v_call: TRBV30
cdr3_aa: CAWSVGGRTDTQYF
cdr3_nt: TGTGCCTGGAGTGTTGGCGGGAGGACAGATACGCAGTATTTT

clone_size: .
j_call: TRBJ2-4
d_call: TRBD1
v_call: TRBV5-6
cdr3_aa: CASSPNRGWGNIQYF
cdr3_nt: TGTGCCAGCAGCCCCAACAGGGGTTGGGGAAACATTCAGTACTTC

clone_size: .
j_call: TRBJ2-7
d_call: TRBD1
v_call: TRBV19
cdr3_aa: CASSPQQGTNEQYF
cdr3_nt: TGTGCCAGTAGTCCACAACAGGGGACCAACGAGCAGTACTTC

clone_size: .
j_call: TRBJ2-5
d_call: .
v_call: TRBV6-5
cdr3_aa: CASSPTSGFQETQYF
cdr3_nt: TGTGCCAGCAGTCCAACTTCAGGGTTCCAAGAGACCCAGTACTTC

clone_size: .
j_call: TRBJ1-2
d_call: .
v_call: TRBV5-1
cdr3_aa: CASSLVSGNYGYTF
cdr3_nt: TGCGCCAGCAGCTTGGTTTCGGGAAACTATGGCTACACCTTC

clone_size: .
j_call: TRBJ1-2
d_call: .
v_call: TRBV6-7
cdr3_aa: CASSYSTGKTRGYTF
cdr3_nt: TGTGCCAGCAGTTACTCGACGGGGAAGACGAGAGGCTACACCTTC

clone_size: .
j_call: TRBJ2-7
d_call: .
v_call: TRBV7-6
cdr3_aa: CASSLVGADYEQYF
cdr3_nt: TGTGCCAGCAGCTTAGTCGGAGCCGATTACGAGCAGTACTTC

clone_size: .
j_call: TRBJ1-1
d_call: .
v_call: TRBV11-2
cdr3_aa: CASSLIGGMNTEAFF
cdr3_nt: TGTGCCAGCAGCTTAATCGGAGGGATGAACACTGAAGCTTTCTTT

clone_size: .
j_call: TRBJ1-2
d_call: .
v_call: TRBV6-5
cdr3_aa: CASSYRDSRGSTF
cdr3_nt: TGTGCCAGCAGTTACCGGGACTCACGGGGGTCCACCTTC

clone_size: .
j_call: TRBJ2-4
d_call: .
v_call: TRBV2
cdr3_aa: CASSDGQSDIQYF
cdr3_nt: TGTGCCAGCAGTGATGGCCAGTCGGACATTCAGTACTTC

clone_size: .
j_call: TRBJ1-5
d_call: TRBD1
v_call: TRBV7-8
cdr3_aa: CASSPWDRGHQPQHF
cdr3_nt: TGTGCCAGCAGCCCCTGGGACAGGGGGCATCAGCCCCAGCATTTT

clone_size: .
j_call: TRBJ2-6
d_call: .
v_call: TRBV28
cdr3_aa: CASSGGSASGANVLTF
cdr3_nt: TGTGCCAGCAGTGGAGGATCAGCCTCTGGGGCCAACGTCCTGACTTTC

clone_size: .
j_call: TRBJ2-3
d_call: TRBD2
v_call: TRBV28
cdr3_aa: CASRPAIGTSGYTDTQYF
cdr3_nt: TGTGCCAGCAGACCAGCTATTGGGACTAGCGGATATACAGATACGCAGTATTTT

clone_size: .
j_call: TRBJ2-3
d_call: .
v_call: TRBV21-1
cdr3_aa: CASSKPDTQYF
cdr3_nt: TGTGCCAGCAGCAAACCCGATACGCAGTATTTT

clone_size: .
j_call: TRBJ2-7
d_call: .
v_call: TRBV28
cdr3_aa: CASSPPLRTYEQYF
cdr3_nt: TGTGCCAGCAGTCCCCCCTTACGGACCTACGAGCAGTACTTC

clone_size: .
j_call: TRBJ2-7
d_call: .
v_call: TRBV28
cdr3_aa: CASSLEGLEQYF
cdr3_nt: TGTGCCAGCAGTTTAGAAGGGCTCGAGCAGTACTTC

clone_size: .
j_call: TRBJ2-7
d_call: .
v_call: TRBV2
cdr3_aa: CASRPKGWEFMIEQYF
cdr3_nt: TGTGCCAGCAGACCGAAAGGATGGGAGTTTATGATCGAGCAGTACTTC

clone_size: .
j_call: TRBJ2-1
d_call: .
v_call: TRBV19
cdr3_aa: CASSTGGARYNEQFF
cdr3_nt: TGTGCCAGTAGTACCGGGGGCGCTCGGTACAATGAGCAGTTCTTC

clone_size: .
j_call: TRBJ2-4
d_call: TRBD2
v_call: TRBV19
cdr3_aa: CASNTGGLDIQYF
cdr3_nt: TGTGCCAGTAACACCGGGGGGTTAGACATTCAGTACTTC

clone_size: .
j_call: TRBJ1-1
d_call: .
v_call: TRBV19
cdr3_aa: CASSVTGGNTEAFF
cdr3_nt: TGTGCCAGTAGTGTTACCGGGGGGAACACTGAAGCTTTCTTT

clone_size: .
j_call: TRBJ2-6
d_call: .
v_call: TRBV28
cdr3_aa: CATRELGSGANVLTF
cdr3_nt: TGTGCCACGCGGGAATTGGGCTCTGGGGCCAACGTCCTGACTTTC

clone_size: .
j_call: TRBJ2-6
d_call: .
v_call: TRBV29-1
cdr3_aa: CSVGSGANVLTF
cdr3_nt: TGCAGCGTGGGCTCTGGGGCCAACGTCCTGACTTTC

clone_size: .
j_call: TRBJ1-5
d_call: .
v_call: TRBV2
cdr3_aa: CASRGQSGRQPQHF
cdr3_nt: TGTGCCAGCAGAGGACAGAGCGGTAGACAGCCCCAGCATTTT

clone_size: .
j_call: TRBJ2-6
d_call: .
v_call: TRBV15
cdr3_aa: CATSRGGSGANVLTF
cdr3_nt: TGTGCCACCAGCAGAGGGGGATCTGGGGCCAACGTCCTGACTTTC

clone_size: .
j_call: TRBJ2-2
d_call: TRBD2
v_call: TRBV5-1
cdr3_aa: CASSPRPPGLAGGPNTGELFF
cdr3_nt: TGCGCCAGCAGTCCAAGACCTCCGGGACTAGCGGGAGGCCCGAACACCGGGGAGCTGTTTTTT

clone_size: .
j_call: TRBJ2-1
d_call: TRBD2
v_call: TRBV6-4
cdr3_aa: CASSDSGTSRSSYNEQFF
cdr3_nt: TGTGCCAGCAGTGACTCGGGGACTAGTAGGTCTTCTTACAATGAGCAGTTCTTC

clone_size: .
j_call: TRBJ2-7
d_call: TRBD1
v_call: TRBV5-8
cdr3_aa: CASSAASGGEQYF
cdr3_nt: TGTGCCAGCAGCGCAGCTTCAGGGGGTGAGCAGTACTTC

clone_size: .
j_call: TRBJ2-3
d_call: .
v_call: TRBV27
cdr3_aa: CASSLGTDTQYF
cdr3_nt: TGTGCCAGCAGTTTAGGCACAGATACGCAGTATTTT

clone_size: .
j_call: TRBJ1-1
d_call: .
v_call: TRBV7-9
cdr3_aa: CASSPPPGMNTEAFF
cdr3_nt: TGTGCCAGCAGCCCCCCACCGGGGATGAACACTGAAGCTTTCTTT

clone_size: .
j_call: TRBJ2-2
d_call: TRBD2
v_call: TRBV29-1
cdr3_aa: CSARGGADTGELFF
cdr3_nt: TGCAGCGCACGGGGGGGCGCGGATACCGGGGAGCTGTTTTTT

clone_size: .
j_call: TRBJ2-3
d_call: .
v_call: TRBV28
cdr3_aa: CASSSARSADTQYF
cdr3_nt: TGTGCCAGCAGTTCCGCCCGTAGCGCAGATACGCAGTATTTT

clone_size: .
j_call: TRBJ1-4
d_call: .
v_call: TRBV6-5
cdr3_aa: CASSHGEKLFF
cdr3_nt: TGTGCCAGCAGCCACGGGGAAAAACTGTTTTTT

clone_size: .
j_call: TRBJ1-2
d_call: .
v_call: TRBV6-1
cdr3_aa: CASSGSIRLANYGYTF
cdr3_nt: TGTGCCAGCAGTGGGTCCATAAGGTTAGCTAACTATGGCTACACCTTC

clone_size: .
j_call: TRBJ2-7
d_call: .
v_call: TRBV28
cdr3_aa: CASRLGPAPYEQYF
cdr3_nt: TGTGCCAGCAGGTTGGGGCCAGCCCCCTACGAGCAGTACTTC

clone_size: .
j_call: TRBJ2-1
d_call: TRBD1
v_call: TRBV14
cdr3_aa: CASSQATDRAFHNEQFF
cdr3_nt: TGTGCCAGCAGCCAGGCTACTGACAGGGCCTTCCACAATGAGCAGTTCTTC

clone_size: .
j_call: TRBJ2-2
d_call: .
v_call: TRBV28
cdr3_aa: CASILRGATGELFF
cdr3_nt: TGTGCCAGCATCCTTCGGGGGGCCACCGGGGAGCTGTTTTTT